This T cell receptor (beta chain) was recovered during a study of vaccination effects on CD4 cells after COVID-19. Study-level background: Convalescent patients (n = two) were sampled 16 days and one week prevaccination.

Data came from immunoSEQ multiplex PCR; TCRdb stores just in-frame clones and leaves some out. The sample holds more than 20,000 clones, around 72% seen once. There are 14 residues in the CDR3. V lost 3 bases, J lost 10 bases, and 16 bases lay in between. Germline CDR1 and CDR2: SGHTA and FQGNSA. CD4+ T cells specific for antigen were expanded with viral peptide pools by the ViraFEST assay before sequencing. Isolating CD4+ T cells followed less than 12 days of culture. A positive SARS-CoV-2 PCR test fell between March and December 2020. In culture with approximately 9.5 IU/ml IL-2 and 9 to 10 ug/ml peptides, PBMC were grown at two million per well. A half-volume exchange with IL-2 medium occurred on days 3 and 7. A remark on this clone: Antigen unknown.

The sequencing here drew on CD4+ T cells from PBMCs cultured with a peptide pool, taken before COVID-19 vaccination. The TCR was taken from a human donor who had a prior SARS-CoV-2 infection. J is TRBJ2-1 and V is TRBV7-2; the D is unclear. This CDR3 is CASSFDRGVGEQFF. The CDR3 nucleotides are TGTGCCAGCAGCTTCGATCGCGGAGTCGGAGAGCAGTTCTTC. The full variable domain, completed using reference TRBV7-2 and TRBJ2-1, is GAGVSQSPSNKVTEKGKDVELRCDPISGHTALYWYRQSLGQGLEFLIYFQGNSAPDKSGLPSDRFSAERTGGSVSTLTIQRTQQEDSAVYLCASSFDRGVGEQFFGPGTRLTVL.